The 23 T cell receptor beta chains below come from one sample, sequenced in a study of coeliac disease. Clones were read by immunoSEQ multiplex PCR, and TCRdb kept only the in-frame ones, dropping some. The sample carries approximately 9,100 clones, around three fifths recorded once. The sequenced sample consisted of intraepithelial lymphocytes from the gut. The receptor source for this set is a woman in her sixties or seventies with celiac disease.

By share of the sample, this clone is medium-sized. The rearrangement joins TRBV5-5 to TRBJ1-1; TRBD1 aligns across 7 bases. With 4 bases clipped from V and 4 bases from J, the junction kept 4 bases outside the gene matches. Looked up from germline, CDR1 is SGHKS and CDR2 is YYEKEE (reference sequence). The CDR3 covers 13 residues. CDR3 loop: CASSTWTGTEAFF. The DNA of the CDR3 is TGTGCCAGCAGCACATGGACAGGCACTGAAGCTTTCTTT. Looking up the rest from reference TRBV5-5 and TRBJ1-1 gives the full variable domain: DAGVTQSPTHLIKTRGQQVTLRCSPISGHKSVSWYQQVLGQGPQFIFQYYEKEERGRGNFPDRFSARQFPNYSSELNVNALLLGDSALYLCASSTWTGTEAFFGQGTRLTVV.

The V and J genes are TRBV5-4 and TRBJ2-3; TRBD1 matches 11 bases. Germline V CDR1 and CDR2: SGHNT, YYREEE (reference sequence). The CDR3 loop spans 15 amino acids. V lost 1 base to trimming and J lost 4 bases; unmatched junction nucleotides: 2. CDR3 residues: CASSLWTGGADTQYF. CDR3 nucleotides: TGTGCCAGCAGCTTGTGGACAGGGGGCGCAGATACGCAGTATTTT.

The chain combines TRBV4-2 with TRBJ2-3, with a possible D match to TRBD2 (7 bases). Trimming removed 11 bases at V and 2 bases at J, with 14 bases between. CDR1 and CDR2 from the germline V gene are LGHNA and YNFKEQ. The CDR3 runs 13 residues. The CDR3 sequence is CACRGANTDTQYF. The CDR3 bases are TGTGCCTGCCGGGGGGCCAACACAGATACGCAGTATTTT.

The chain carries TRBV7-9 and TRBJ2-2; TRBD1 aligns across 7 bases. V was pared by 11 bases and J by 6 bases, with 21 bases of the junction left unmatched. The CDR3 is made up of 17 amino acids. The V gene's germline CDR1 is SEHNR and CDR2 FQNEAQ (reference sequence). The CDR3: CAHTTLGRGIIAGELFF. CDR3 sequence (DNA): TGTGCCCACACGACTCTGGGCAGGGGGATTATCGCCGGGGAGCTGTTTTTT.

This clone is judged medium-sized. The V and J genes are TRBV4-3 and TRBJ1-1, with D possibly matching TRBD1 (5 bases). Germline loops: CDR1 LGHNA, CDR2 YSLEER. The CDR3 totals 14 residues. Trimming took off 7 bases at V and 4 bases at J, with 16 bases between the two ends. The CDR3 DNA sequence: TGCGCCAGCAACAACGCTGGAAGGGGCACTGAAGCTTTCTTT. It codes for CASNNAGRGTEAFF.

This clone was detected a few times. The chain joins TRBV4-3 to TRBJ2-3; perhaps TRBD1 as D (5 bases). CDR1 is LGHNA and CDR2 is YSLEER in the germline V gene. The length of the CDR3 is 15 residues. Trimming removed 1 base from V and 3 bases from J, with 11 bases in between. The CDR3 sequence: CASSQAWAGTDTQYF. In DNA form, the CDR3 reads TGCGCCAGCAGCCAAGCGTGGGCAGGGACAGATACGCAGTATTTT.

The chain carries TRBV9 and TRBJ2-5, with unresolved D. V lost 3 bases and J lost 1, with 4 bases in between. The CDR3 spans 12 residues. CDR1 and CDR2 from the germline V gene are SGDLS and YYNGEE. The CDR3 region has the DNA TGTGCCAGCAGCGATCTCCAAGAGACCCAGTACTTC. Translated: CASSDLQETQYF.

The chain couples TRBV7-9 to TRBJ2-3; weak D call: TRBD2 (6 bases). The CDR3 extends over 15 amino acids. Germline V lookup: CDR1 SEHNR, CDR2 FQNEAQ (reference sequence). V lost 5 bases to trimming and J lost 0 bases, with 12 bases between them. CDR3 sequence: CASSPTGGSTDTQYF. The CDR3 region has the DNA TGTGCCAGCAGCCCTACCGGGGGTAGCACAGATACGCAGTATTTT.

The gene calls are TRBV1 and TRBJ2-7; the D call of TRBD2 is as the table states it, not checked on the DNA. TRBV1 is a known pseudogene. The CDR3 covers 17 residues. CDR3 nucleotide sequence: TGCACCAGCAGCCACTTGATAGCGGGAGGGCCAGCCTACGAGCAGTACTTC. Translating gives CTSSHLIAGGPAYEQYF.

The rearrangement joins TRBV7-2 to TRBJ1-2; 7 bases agree with TRBD1. Trimming removed 0 bases from V and 4 bases from J; junction bases left unmatched: 2. Per germline, CDR1 SGHTA and CDR2 FQGNSA. CDR3 length equals 14 residues. The CDR3 DNA reads TGTGCCAGCAGCTTAGCTCGGACAGGCTATGGCTACACCTTC. Its protein is CASSLARTGYGYTF.

The CDR3 DNA is TGTGCCAGCAGTCATCTGACAGGGTATACACCCCTCCACTTT. This sequence encodes CASSHLTGYTPLHF. The chain couples TRBV27 to TRBJ1-6; 7 bases agree with TRBD1. V trimming: 5 bases; J trimming: 11 bases; junction bases outside the gene matches: 9. The CDR3 sequence is 14 residues long. Germline-derived CDR1 and CDR2 are MNHEY and SMNVEV (reference sequence).

J is TRBJ2-7 and V is TRBV11-1, with TRBD2 identical over 12 bases. Trimming removed 3 bases from V and 1 base from J; junction bases left unmatched: 1. Germline values: CDR1 SGHAT, CDR2 FQDESV (reference sequence). This CDR3 spans 15 amino acids. The CDR3 region is CASSLTSGSSYEQYF. Written as DNA, the CDR3 is TGTGCCAGCAGCTTGACTAGCGGGAGTTCCTACGAGCAGTACTTC.

The V call is TRBV2, the J call TRBJ1-2, with D possibly being TRBD1 (6 bases). The germline CDR1 and CDR2 sequences are SNHLY and FYNNEI. The CDR3 has 15 amino acids. Trimming pared 2 bases from V and 3 bases from J, leaving 13 bases between. This CDR3 reads CASSEQGTDYYGYTF. CDR3 sequence (DNA): TGTGCCAGCAGTGAACAGGGGACCGATTACTATGGCTACACCTTC.

This clone was observed a few times. The same CDR3 can be traced to other DNA sequences in this sample. J is TRBJ1-2 and V is TRBV2; a weak D match, TRBD1 (5 bases). V was trimmed by 10 bases and J by 2 bases, leaving 14 bases between them. Per the germline V gene, CDR1 is SNHLY and CDR2 is FYNNEI. The CDR3 spans 13 residues. The CDR3 DNA reads TGTGCCACCGACCGGGGGTTGAACTATGGCTACACCTTC. Amino acids: CATDRGLNYGYTF.

This clone was seen a handful of times. The rearrangement uses TRBV7-8 and TRBJ2-5; tentative D call: TRBD2 (6 bases). Germline CDR1 is SGHVS and CDR2 is FQNEAQ. V was trimmed by 8 bases and J by 9 bases, leaving 16 bases between them. The CDR3 spans 12 residues. The CDR3 coding sequence is TGTGCCAGCCGGGACTTAGAAATGGCCCAGTACTTC. This encodes CASRDLEMAQYF.

This clone was seen only a few times. V is TRBV25-1 and J is TRBJ1-1; TRBD1 matches at 10 bases. This CDR3 has 13 amino acids. Trimming removed 6 bases from V and 4 bases from J; junction bases left unmatched: 2. Germline assignment: CDR1 MGHDK and CDR2 SYGVNS. CDR3 in DNA: TGTGCCAGCAGGGGGACAGGGGCCACTGAAGCTTTCTTT. Encoded protein: CASRGTGATEAFF.

The chain carries TRBV29-1 and TRBJ2-1; the match to TRBD2 covers 11 bases. Germline loops: CDR1 SQVTM, CDR2 ANQGSEA. V shed 1 base, J shed 6 bases, and the junction held 14 bases outside the gene matches. The CDR3 is 18 residues long. This chain's CDR3 is CSVEGLKLTSGETNEQFF. CDR3 DNA sequence: TGCAGCGTTGAAGGACTCAAATTGACTAGCGGGGAGACCAATGAGCAGTTCTTC.

This clone qualifies as medium-sized. The rearrangement links TRBV18 to TRBJ2-2; 8 bases agree with TRBD1. V was pared by 0 bases and J by 3 bases, with 9 bases of the junction left unmatched. CDR3 length equals 18 residues. Germline V lookup: CDR1 KGHSH, CDR2 LQKENI. CDR3 bases: TGTGCCAGCTCACCACCTGGGACTCGGACAGGGTACACCGGGGAGCTGTTTTTT. This sequence encodes CASSPPGTRTGYTGELFF.

The chain employs TRBV27 and TRBJ2-7; TRBD2 matches at 9 bases. The CDR3 extends over 13 amino acids. The ends lost 6 bases at V and 5 bases at J; junction bases unmatched: 5. Germline V gene data show CDR1 as MNHEY and CDR2 as SMNVEV (reference sequence). The CDR3 here is CASRTGLAHEQYF. CDR3 in DNA: TGTGCCAGCAGAACGGGACTAGCCCACGAGCAGTACTTC.

V gene TRBV5-1 combines with J gene TRBJ2-5, with D perhaps matching TRBD1 (6 bases). Germline V gives CDR1 SGHRS, CDR2 YFSETQ. Deletions cut 2 bases from V and 3 bases from J, with 14 bases between. This CDR3 spans 15 amino acids. CDR3 DNA sequence: TGCGCCAGCAGCTTCTATACAGGGAAGGAAGAGACCCAGTACTTC. Translated, it gives CASSFYTGKEETQYF.

This clone is medium-sized (0.01 to 0.1%) in the sample. The V and J genes are TRBV7-8 and TRBJ1-2, with TRBD1 matching 10 bases. Looked up from germline, CDR1 is SGHVS and CDR2 is FQNEAQ. The CDR3 totals 15 residues. J was trimmed by 8 bases and V by 4 bases; bases with no gene match: 10. The CDR3 coding sequence is TGTGCCAGCAGCTCCTGGGAGACAGGGGGCTTGGGCTACACCTTC. Protein: CASSSWETGGLGYTF.

This clone showed up just a few times. V usage is TRBV9 and J usage is TRBJ2-1, with 9 nucleotides matching TRBD2. In germline, CDR1 is SGDLS, CDR2 YYNGEE. The CDR3 is 17 amino acids. Trimming at V came to 2 bases and at J to 0 bases, leaving 6 bases not matched to a gene. The CDR3 spells CASSVDPSGDSYNEQFF. The CDR3 nucleotides read TGTGCCAGCAGCGTTGACCCTAGCGGGGACTCCTACAATGAGCAGTTCTTC.

The gene calls are TRBV7-9 and TRBJ2-3; D gene ambiguous. This CDR3 has 16 residues. The germline CDR1 and CDR2 sequences are SEHNR and FQNEAQ (reference sequence). Trimming stripped 5 bases from V and 2 bases from J, with 17 bases between. CDR3 region: CASSPPLMFPTDTQYF. CDR3 sequence (DNA): TGTGCCAGCAGCCCACCCCTAATGTTCCCCACAGATACGCAGTATTTT.